The next 5 T cell receptor beta chains were all read from a single sample in a study of cytomegalovirus exposure and HLA in healthy donors. TCRdb keeps only in-frame clones here, not all; method: immunoSEQ multiplex PCR. The sample lists some 170,000 clones; approximately 87% were seen once. Sequenced sample: PBMCs. These receptors were collected from a young woman in good health and CMV-seronegative.

The J gene is TRBJ2-1, the V gene TRBV4-1; 14 bases align to TRBD2. CDR1 MGHRA and CDR2 YSYEKL come from the germline V gene. The CDR3 contains 16 residues. V was pared by 4 bases and J by 7 bases, with 6 bases of the junction left unmatched. As DNA, the CDR3 is TGCGCCAGCAGCCGATCGGGACTAGCGGGGGCTAATGAGCAGTTCTTC. Residues: CASSRSGLAGANEQFF.

The chain uses TRBV11-2 and TRBJ1-2, with a possible D match to TRBD1 (6 bases). This CDR3 region has 16 residues. The germline V gene encodes CDR1 SGHAT and CDR2 FQNNGV. Trimming removed 2 bases at V and 4 bases at J, with 17 bases between. CDR3 sequence: CASSLILGGLGYGYTF. In nucleotides, the CDR3 is TGTGCCAGCAGCTTAATCTTGGGGGGGCTGGGCTATGGCTACACCTTC.

This rearrangement joins TRBV10-3 to TRBJ2-7; 9 bases are a match to TRBD1. Trimming cost V 4 bases and J 5 bases; bases outside gene matches: 6. Germline V gene sequence: CDR1 ENHRY, CDR2 SYGVKD. The CDR3 totals 14 residues. CDR3 DNA: TGTGCCATCAGTGTAACGGGACAGGGTAACGAGCAGTACTTC. It specifies CAISVTGQGNEQYF.

A few counts support this clone. This sequence joins TRBV5-1 and TRBJ2-5; TRBD2 matches 9 bases. The CDR3 spans 15 residues. The V and J ends lost 4 bases and 5 bases, in that order; junction bases with no gene match: 9. Germline V gene data show CDR1 as SGHRS and CDR2 as YFSETQ. The CDR3 is CASSGGLAPRETQYF. The CDR3 DNA reads as TGCGCCAGCAGCGGGGGACTAGCCCCTAGGGAGACCCAGTACTTC.

This clone was observed a single time. V is TRBV2 and J is TRBJ1-2; TRBD1 matches at 8 bases. The CDR3 is 15 amino acids. Germline CDR1 SNHLY, CDR2 FYNNEI. The V and J ends lost 8 bases and 1 base, in that order; junction bases with no gene match: 9. The CDR3 region is CASGDSRGLNYGYTF. The CDR3 region has the DNA TGTGCCAGCGGAGACTCCAGGGGGCTTAACTATGGCTACACCTTC. Full variable domain (missing parts from reference TRBV2 and TRBJ1-2): EPEVTQTPSHQVTQMGQEVILRCVPISNHLYFYWYRQILGQKVEFLVSFYNNEISEKSEIFDDQFSVERPDGSNFTLKIRSTKLEDSAMYFCASGDSRGLNYGYTFGSGTRLTVV.